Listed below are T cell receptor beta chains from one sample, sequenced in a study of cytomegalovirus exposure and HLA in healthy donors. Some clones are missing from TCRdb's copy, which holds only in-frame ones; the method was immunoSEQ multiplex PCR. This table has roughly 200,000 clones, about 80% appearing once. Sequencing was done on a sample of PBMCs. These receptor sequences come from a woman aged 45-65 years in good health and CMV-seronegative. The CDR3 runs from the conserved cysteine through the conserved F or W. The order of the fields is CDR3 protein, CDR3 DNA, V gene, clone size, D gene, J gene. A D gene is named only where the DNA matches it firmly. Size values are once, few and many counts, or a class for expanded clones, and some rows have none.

cdr3_aa: CASSIRDFQYNEQFF
cdr3_nt: TGTGCCAGCAGCATTCGGGACTTTCAGTACAATGAGCAGTTCTTC
v_call: TRBV5-4
clone_size: NA
d_call: NA
j_call: TRBJ2-1

cdr3_aa: CASSQDNSLLMNTEAFF
cdr3_nt: TGCGCCAGCAGCCAAGACAACTCCCTACTCATGAACACTGAAGCTTTCTTT
v_call: TRBV4-1
clone_size: NA
d_call: NA
j_call: TRBJ1-1

cdr3_aa: CASSWPGANIGELFF
cdr3_nt: TGTGCCAGCAGCTGGCCAGGGGCGAACATCGGGGAGCTGTTTTTT
v_call: TRBV21-1
clone_size: NA
d_call: NA
j_call: TRBJ2-2

cdr3_aa: CSVGGNTQGTSRSYNEQFF
cdr3_nt: TGCAGCGTTGGAGGTAACACCCAAGGAACCAGTAGGTCCTACAATGAGCAGTTCTTC
v_call: TRBV29-1
clone_size: NA
d_call: NA
j_call: TRBJ2-1

cdr3_aa: CASSPGDRVITDTQYF
cdr3_nt: TGTGCCAGCAGTCCCGGGGACAGGGTCATCACAGATACGCAGTATTTT
v_call: TRBV27
clone_size: NA
d_call: TRBD1
j_call: TRBJ2-3

cdr3_aa: CASSLRRGSTDTQYF
cdr3_nt: TGTGCCAGCAGCTTGAGGCGGGGGAGCACAGATACGCAGTATTTT
v_call: TRBV5-4
clone_size: NA
d_call: TRBD2
j_call: TRBJ2-3

cdr3_aa: CASSWTGNEQYF
cdr3_nt: TGTGCCAGCAGCTGGACAGGGAACGAGCAGTACTTC
v_call: TRBV6-5
clone_size: NA
d_call: TRBD1
j_call: TRBJ2-7

cdr3_aa: CASSVERPNTGELFF
cdr3_nt: TGTGCCAGCAGTGTAGAGCGCCCGAACACCGGGGAGCTGTTTTTT
v_call: TRBV2
clone_size: NA
d_call: NA
j_call: TRBJ2-2

cdr3_aa: CASSSRGAAPPNTGELFF
cdr3_nt: TGTGCCAGTAGTAGCAGGGGAGCGGCCCCACCGAACACCGGGGAGCTGTTTTTT
v_call: TRBV19
clone_size: NA
d_call: NA
j_call: TRBJ2-2

cdr3_aa: CASSVGQLDEQYF
cdr3_nt: TGTGCCAGCAGCGTCGGACAGTTGGACGAGCAGTACTTC
v_call: TRBV9
clone_size: once
d_call: NA
j_call: TRBJ2-7

cdr3_aa: CAISERGGNTEAFF
cdr3_nt: TGTGCCATCAGTGAGCGGGGGGGGAACACTGAAGCTTTCTTT
v_call: TRBV10-3
clone_size: NA
d_call: NA
j_call: TRBJ1-1

cdr3_aa: CASSPAYQETQYF
cdr3_nt: TGTGCCAGCAGCCCCGCGTACCAAGAGACCCAGTACTTC
v_call: TRBV11-3
clone_size: NA
d_call: NA
j_call: TRBJ2-5

cdr3_aa: CASSPGLAGLNEQFF
cdr3_nt: TGTGCCAGCAGCCCGGGACTAGCGGGACTCAATGAGCAGTTCTTC
v_call: TRBV9
clone_size: NA
d_call: TRBD2
j_call: TRBJ2-1

cdr3_aa: CASGPSEKGGAPGFGTQYF
cdr3_nt: TGTGCCAGCGGCCCCTCCGAGAAAGGCGGGGCCCCGGGTTTTGGGACCCAGTACTTC
v_call: TRBV7-2
clone_size: NA
d_call: NA
j_call: TRBJ2-5

cdr3_aa: CATAGDRGGETQYF
cdr3_nt: TGTGCCACCGCGGGGGACAGGGGTGGGGAGACCCAGTACTTC
v_call: TRBV5-4
clone_size: NA
d_call: TRBD1
j_call: TRBJ2-5

cdr3_aa: CASSLIWVRHLTDTQYF
cdr3_nt: TGTGCCAGCAGCCTAATCTGGGTCAGACACCTCACAGATACGCAGTATTTT
v_call: TRBV11-2
clone_size: NA
d_call: NA
j_call: TRBJ2-3

cdr3_aa: CASIPGTGGLGEQFF
cdr3_nt: TGTGCCAGCATTCCCGGGACAGGGGGCTTAGGTGAGCAGTTCTTC
v_call: TRBV7-9
clone_size: NA
d_call: TRBD1
j_call: TRBJ2-1

cdr3_aa: CASSPARLAGGLENIQYF
cdr3_nt: TGTGCCAGCAGTCCTGCGCGTCTAGCGGGGGGGTTAGAAAACATTCAGTACTTC
v_call: TRBV27
clone_size: NA
d_call: TRBD2
j_call: TRBJ2-4

cdr3_aa: CASSARGGNTIYF
cdr3_nt: TGTGCCAGCAGCGCCAGAGGTGGAAACACCATATATTTT
v_call: TRBV11-2
clone_size: NA
d_call: NA
j_call: TRBJ1-3

cdr3_aa: CASRITPSRQGKQTQYF
cdr3_nt: TGTGCCAGCAGGATCACACCCAGTAGACAGGGTAAGCAGACCCAGTACTTC
v_call: TRBV28
clone_size: NA
d_call: TRBD1
j_call: TRBJ2-5

cdr3_aa: CASNGGGSGGTEAFF
cdr3_nt: TGTGCCAGCAACGGGGGTGGATCGGGCGGCACTGAAGCTTTCTTT
v_call: TRBV28
clone_size: NA
d_call: NA
j_call: TRBJ1-1

cdr3_aa: CASSGQTQNEKLFF
cdr3_nt: TGTGCCAGCAGTGGACAGACCCAAAATGAAAAACTGTTTTTT
v_call: TRBV2
clone_size: NA
d_call: NA
j_call: TRBJ1-4

cdr3_aa: CASSQGLVSYNEQFF
cdr3_nt: TGCGCCAGCAGCCAAGGACTAGTTTCCTACAATGAGCAGTTCTTC
v_call: TRBV4-1
clone_size: NA
d_call: NA
j_call: TRBJ2-1

cdr3_aa: CASSLYGTKNTEAFF
cdr3_nt: TGTGCCAGCAGCTTATACGGGACTAAGAACACTGAAGCTTTCTTT
v_call: TRBV7-2
clone_size: NA
d_call: NA
j_call: TRBJ1-1

cdr3_aa: CASSPGLSTGELFF
cdr3_nt: TGTGCCAGCAGTCCGGGACTATCCACCGGGGAGCTGTTTTTT
v_call: TRBV27
clone_size: NA
d_call: TRBD2
j_call: TRBJ2-2

cdr3_aa: CASSYSGTSTDTQYF
cdr3_nt: TGTGCCAGCAGTTATTCGGGGACTAGCACAGATACGCAGTATTTT
v_call: TRBV27
clone_size: once
d_call: NA
j_call: TRBJ2-3

cdr3_aa: CAISESTVTGSSYEQYF
cdr3_nt: TGTGCCATCAGTGAGTCTACTGTGACAGGGAGCTCCTACGAGCAGTACTTC
v_call: TRBV10-3
clone_size: NA
d_call: TRBD1
j_call: TRBJ2-7

cdr3_aa: CASSAQDTSYNEQFF
cdr3_nt: TGTGCCAGCAGTGCACAGGATACCTCCTACAATGAGCAGTTCTTC
v_call: TRBV6-5
clone_size: NA
d_call: NA
j_call: TRBJ2-1

cdr3_aa: CASSTYPDRRDSNQPQHF
cdr3_nt: TGTGCCAGTAGTACGTACCCGGACAGGAGGGATAGCAATCAGCCCCAGCATTTT
v_call: TRBV19
clone_size: NA
d_call: TRBD1
j_call: TRBJ1-5

cdr3_aa: CATSQGVNTEAFF
cdr3_nt: TGTGCTACTTCTCAGGGGGTGAACACTGAAGCTTTCTTT
v_call: TRBV15
clone_size: once
d_call: TRBD1
j_call: TRBJ1-1

cdr3_aa: CASSLGEELFF
cdr3_nt: TGTGCCAGCAGCTTAGGGGAGGAGCTGTTTTTT
v_call: TRBV5-6
clone_size: NA
d_call: NA
j_call: TRBJ2-2

cdr3_aa: CASSGQGLYNEQFF
cdr3_nt: TGCGCCAGCTCGGGACAGGGGCTATACAATGAGCAGTTCTTC
v_call: TRBV10-1
clone_size: NA
d_call: TRBD1
j_call: TRBJ2-1

cdr3_aa: CATGVGSYNEQFF
cdr3_nt: TGTGCCACGGGGGTGGGCTCCTACAATGAGCAGTTCTTC
v_call: TRBV28
clone_size: NA
d_call: NA
j_call: TRBJ2-1

cdr3_aa: CASSPPIGASGGTEQFF
cdr3_nt: TGTGCCAGCTCACCCCCGATTGGGGCTAGCGGGGGGACAGAGCAGTTCTTC
v_call: TRBV18
clone_size: NA
d_call: TRBD2
j_call: TRBJ2-1

cdr3_aa: CASSRLAMNTYEQYF
cdr3_nt: TGTGCCAGCAGCCGACTAGCGATGAACACCTACGAGCAGTACTTC
v_call: TRBV7-2
clone_size: NA
d_call: TRBD2
j_call: TRBJ2-7

cdr3_aa: CASSIRTGPMNTEAFF
cdr3_nt: TGTGCCAGTAGTATTAGGACAGGACCTATGAACACTGAAGCTTTCTTT
v_call: TRBV19
clone_size: NA
d_call: TRBD1
j_call: TRBJ1-1

cdr3_aa: CASSQFKRSDTGELFF
cdr3_nt: TGCGCCAGCAGCCAATTCAAGCGCAGTGACACCGGGGAGCTGTTTTTT
v_call: TRBV4-1
clone_size: NA
d_call: NA
j_call: TRBJ2-2

cdr3_aa: CASSATRGSGNTIYF
cdr3_nt: TGTGCCAGCAGTGCGACCAGGGGCTCTGGAAACACCATATATTTT
v_call: TRBV6-1
clone_size: once
d_call: NA
j_call: TRBJ1-3

cdr3_aa: CASSPRLAGAGTQYF
cdr3_nt: TGTGCCAGCAGCCCTCGGCTAGCGGGGGCTGGGACCCAGTACTTC
v_call: TRBV6-6
clone_size: once
d_call: TRBD2
j_call: TRBJ2-5

cdr3_aa: CASSLGMGGGENTQYF
cdr3_nt: TGCGCCAGCAGCTTGGGGATGGGCGGTGGGGAGAATACGCAGTATTTT
v_call: TRBV5-1
clone_size: NA
d_call: NA
j_call: TRBJ2-3

cdr3_aa: CASSTGGPSNQPQHF
cdr3_nt: TGTGCCAGTAGTACCGGGGGACCTAGCAATCAGCCCCAGCATTTT
v_call: TRBV19
clone_size: NA
d_call: NA
j_call: TRBJ1-5

cdr3_aa: CAIRTTPRTGMNTEAFF
cdr3_nt: TGTGCCATCAGGACAACGCCAAGGACAGGGATGAACACTGAAGCTTTCTTT
v_call: TRBV10-3
clone_size: NA
d_call: TRBD1
j_call: TRBJ1-1

cdr3_aa: CASSVTGKSTDTQYF
cdr3_nt: TGTGCCAGCAGCGTGACAGGGAAAAGCACAGATACGCAGTATTTT
v_call: TRBV9
clone_size: NA
d_call: TRBD1
j_call: TRBJ2-3

cdr3_aa: CASSVIRGGVYTQYF
cdr3_nt: TGTGCCAGCAGCGTGATTCGGGGGGGCGTATATACGCAGTATTTT
v_call: TRBV6-6
clone_size: NA
d_call: TRBD2
j_call: TRBJ2-3

cdr3_aa: CASSSNRGISYEQYF
cdr3_nt: TGTGCCAGCAGTTCGAACAGGGGGATCTCCTACGAGCAGTACTTC
v_call: TRBV27
clone_size: NA
d_call: TRBD1
j_call: TRBJ2-7

cdr3_aa: CASSSLLAGGSYNEQFF
cdr3_nt: TGTGCCAGCAGCTCCCTACTAGCGGGAGGCTCCTACAATGAGCAGTTCTTC
v_call: TRBV7-2
clone_size: NA
d_call: TRBD2
j_call: TRBJ2-1

cdr3_aa: CASSLRFGGRSEEPYNSPLHF
cdr3_nt: TGTGCCAGCAGTTTAAGGTTCGGGGGACGGTCAGAGGAGCCCTATAATTCACCCCTCCACTTT
v_call: TRBV28
clone_size: NA
d_call: NA
j_call: TRBJ1-6

cdr3_aa: CASTSGTNYGYTF
cdr3_nt: TGTGCCAGCACCTCGGGTACTAACTATGGCTACACCTTC
v_call: TRBV2
clone_size: NA
d_call: NA
j_call: TRBJ1-2

cdr3_aa: CASSLGQGAYEQYF
cdr3_nt: TGTGCCAGCAGCTTAGGACAGGGGGCCTACGAGCAGTACTTC
v_call: TRBV11-2
clone_size: NA
d_call: TRBD1
j_call: TRBJ2-7

cdr3_aa: CASSADRLNTEAFF
cdr3_nt: TGTGCCAGCAGCGCGGACAGACTGAACACTGAAGCTTTCTTT
v_call: TRBV9
clone_size: NA
d_call: NA
j_call: TRBJ1-1

cdr3_aa: CASSLAGGNTEAFF
cdr3_nt: TGTGCCAGCAGCTTAGCAGGGGGGAACACTGAAGCTTTCTTT
v_call: TRBV7-9
clone_size: NA
d_call: NA
j_call: TRBJ1-1

cdr3_aa: CASTKTSGSPYEQYF
cdr3_nt: TGTGCCAGCACGAAGACTAGCGGGAGCCCCTACGAGCAGTACTTC
v_call: TRBV18
clone_size: NA
d_call: TRBD2
j_call: TRBJ2-7

cdr3_aa: CASSPGLAGADEQFF
cdr3_nt: TGTGCCAGCAGCCCGGGACTAGCGGGAGCTGATGAGCAGTTCTTC
v_call: TRBV4-2
clone_size: NA
d_call: TRBD2
j_call: TRBJ2-1

cdr3_aa: CASSFGQGIEKLFF
cdr3_nt: TGTGCCAGCAGCTTTGGACAGGGGATTGAAAAACTGTTTTTT
v_call: TRBV7-9
clone_size: NA
d_call: TRBD1
j_call: TRBJ1-4

cdr3_aa: CASSYSSSGGVYEQYF
cdr3_nt: TGTGCCAGCAGTTACTCGAGTTCAGGGGGCGTCTACGAGCAGTACTTC
v_call: TRBV6-5
clone_size: NA
d_call: TRBD1
j_call: TRBJ2-7

cdr3_aa: CASSLGPTPGETQYF
cdr3_nt: TGTGCTAGCAGCTTAGGTCCCACCCCAGGAGAGACCCAGTACTTC
v_call: TRBV7-7
clone_size: NA
d_call: NA
j_call: TRBJ2-5

cdr3_aa: CAISKGTALSGNTIYF
cdr3_nt: TGTGCCATCAGTAAAGGGACAGCCCTCTCTGGAAACACCATATATTTT
v_call: TRBV10-3
clone_size: NA
d_call: TRBD1
j_call: TRBJ1-3